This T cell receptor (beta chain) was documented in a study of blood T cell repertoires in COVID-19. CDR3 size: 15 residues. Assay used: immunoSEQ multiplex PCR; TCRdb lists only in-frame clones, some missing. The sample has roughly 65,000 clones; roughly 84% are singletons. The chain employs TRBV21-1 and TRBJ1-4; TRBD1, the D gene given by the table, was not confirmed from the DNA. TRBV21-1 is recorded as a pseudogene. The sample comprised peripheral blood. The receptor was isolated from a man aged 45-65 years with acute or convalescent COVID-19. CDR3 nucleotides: TGTGCCAGCAGCAAAGCGGCCAGGGAAAATGAAAAACTGTTTTTT. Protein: CASSKAARENEKLFF.